This T cell receptor beta chain was sequenced in a study of blood T cell repertoires in COVID-19. Across the study: Whether acute or convalescent, the COVID-19 samples came from the United States, Italy and Spain. PBMCs, B-cell-depleted T cells, or T cells were the source of the cDNA or gDNA that made up the material.

In this sample, this clone turned up many times. Per the authors' pipeline: Amplification with reference gene primers provided the estimates of nucleated cell counts. Assay: immunoSEQ multiplex PCR; the TCRdb copy retains only in-frame clones and omits some. V, J and clone size reflect that table, while D and trimming were determined from the DNA. The sample has roughly 69,000 clones; roughly four fifths are singletons. The V end lost 4 bases, the J end lost 3 bases, and 16 bases lay between the germline ends. Germline assignment: CDR1 MNHEY and CDR2 SMNVEV (reference sequence). The CDR3 has 16 residues.

The chain carries TRBV27 and TRBJ1-5, with D hard to call. The sample was peripheral blood. This TCR derives from a human donor in a cohort sampled during active COVID-19. DNA for the CDR3: TGTGCCAGCAGTTCCACCTCGATTGGCCCCAATCAGCCCCAGCATTTT. This codes for CASSSTSIGPNQPQHF.